This entry is about one TCR beta chain. Of the isolated RNA, all was reverse transcribed, and so the sequenced material was expressed TCRB transcripts. The table came from immunoSEQ multiplex PCR; TCRdb's copy has only in-frame clones and leaves some out. Here the sample spans approximately 330,000 clones, about 11% being singletons. The CDR3 is made up of 13 amino acids. The V gene's germline CDR1 is SNHLY and CDR2 FYNNEI. V lost 6 bases and J lost 6; bases outside the gene matches: 5. The data originate from a study of beta chain features in type 1 diabetes. In the study overall: Healthy donors resembled patients in age, gender and cell yields.

Sequencing was carried out using naive CD4+ T cells from blood. This chain joins TRBV2 and TRBJ2-4; 7 nucleotides match TRBD1. The clonotype comes from a woman in her 30s in good health. DNA for the CDR3: TGTGCCAGCAGATTCAGACAGGGAAACATTCAGTACTTC. This translates into CASRFRQGNIQYF.